The rows below give T cell receptor beta chains drawn from one sample of a study of neurological immune-mediated disorders. Using its own MiXCR run on the 5' RACE reads, TCRdb lists one record per CDR3 protein. The sample yields about 59,000 distinct CDR3 sequences, about 24% seen once. Sequenced input: PBMCs. These receptors all come from a man in his sixties with HTLV-1-associated myelopathy (HAM/TSP). Each CDR3 is given with its conserved first and last residue. The order of the fields is D gene, clone size, J gene, V gene, CDR3 protein, CDR3 DNA. D genes are given only for firm matches. Not all rows give a size; the values are once, few, many and, for expanded clones, a class.

TRBD2 | many | TRBJ2-1 | TRBV28 | CASSLSPLLAGGPNNEQFF | TGTGCCAGCAGTTTATCCCCCTTACTAGCGGGAGGGCCCAACAATGAGCAGTTCTTC
NA | NA | TRBJ2-2 | TRBV6-5 | CASSYSGANGELFF | TGTGCCAGCAGTTACTCGGGAGCGAACGGGGAGCTGTTTTTT
NA | many | TRBJ1-2 | TRBV24-1 | CATSEGYGYTF | TGTGCCACCAGTGAGGGCTATGGCTACACCTTC
TRBD1 | many | TRBJ1-2 | TRBV5-1 | CASSLGQGGYGYTF | TGCGCCAGCAGCTTGGGACAGGGCGGCTATGGCTACACCTTC
NA | many | TRBJ2-7 | TRBV29-1 | CSALLDRPYEQYF | TGCAGCGCTCTACTCGACAGACCCTACGAGCAGTACTTC
NA | few | TRBJ2-3 | TRBV7-9 | CASSSTGPSTDTQYF | TGTGCCAGCAGCTCAACGGGACCTAGCACAGATACGCAGTATTTT
TRBD1 | many | TRBJ2-2 | TRBV9 | CASSVGQGTTGELFF | TGTGCCAGCAGCGTAGGACAGGGGACCACCGGGGAGCTGTTTTTT
TRBD2 | NA | TRBJ2-7 | TRBV29-1 | CSARGGSSYEQYF | TGCAGCGCCCGCGGGGGTTCCTCCTACGAGCAGTACTTC
TRBD1 | many | TRBJ2-5 | TRBV5-1 | CASSWAGQGPETQYF | TGCGCCAGCAGCTGGGCGGGACAGGGCCCAGAGACCCAGTACTTC
NA | many | TRBJ1-4 | TRBV5-1 | CASSMDPEKLFF | TGCGCCAGCAGCATGGACCCTGAAAAACTGTTTTTT
NA | few | TRBJ2-2 | TRBV7-3 | CASSLETGPVTGELFF | TGTGCCAGCAGCTTAGAAACAGGACCAGTCACCGGGGAGCTGTTTTTT
NA | NA | TRBJ2-7 | TRBV7-8 | CASSIHRTAYEQYF | TGTGCCAGCAGCATACACAGGACAGCCTACGAGCAGTACTTC
NA | NA | TRBJ1-1 | TRBV5-1 | CASSFVLGGAPADTEAFF | TGCGCCAGCAGCTTCGTTTTGGGGGGGGCTCCGGCAGACACTGAAGCTTTCTTT
TRBD2 | many | TRBJ2-2 | TRBV10-3 | CAIGGGLLTGELFF | TGTGCCATCGGCGGGGGATTGCTCACCGGGGAGCTGTTTTTT
TRBD2 | NA | TRBJ2-7 | TRBV5-1 | CASSTPGLAAVQYF | TGCGCCAGCAGCACACCGGGACTAGCGGCGGTTCAGTACTTC
NA | many | TRBJ1-2 | TRBV12-3/TRBV12-4 | CASSSLRGGGYGYTF | TGTGCCAGCAGTTCTCTACGGGGGGGGGGATATGGCTACACCTTC
TRBD1 | many | TRBJ2-2 | TRBV5-1 | CASNYQGGRNGELFF | TGCGCCAGCAACTATCAAGGGGGCCGGAACGGGGAGCTGTTTTTT
TRBD2 | NA | TRBJ2-3 | TRBV5-1 | CASSNPGLAGVGADTQYF | TGCGCCAGCAGCAATCCGGGACTAGCGGGAGTGGGGGCAGATACGCAGTATTTT
NA | NA | TRBJ1-2 | TRBV5-1 | CASSSNGDGYTF | TGCGCCAGCAGCTCGAACGGGGATGGCTACACCTTC
NA | many | TRBJ1-1 | TRBV7-9 | CASSLGLRQAAEAFF | TGTGCCAGCAGCTTAGGGCTGCGACAGGCCGCTGAAGCTTTCTTT
NA | many | TRBJ2-1 | TRBV5-6 | CASSFTGYNEQFF | TGTGCCAGCAGCTTTACCGGGTACAATGAGCAGTTCTTC
NA | many | TRBJ1-5 | TRBV5-5 | CASSPDRRPQHF | TGTGCCAGCAGCCCCGACAGAAGGCCCCAGCATTTT
NA | many | TRBJ2-7 | TRBV29-1 | CSVDVAGKTYEQYF | TGCAGCGTTGACGTGGCGGGAAAAACCTACGAGCAGTACTTC
TRBD2 | many | TRBJ2-3 | TRBV20-1 | CSARGLAGEGDTQYF | TGCAGTGCTAGAGGACTAGCGGGGGAGGGAGATACGCAGTATTTT
NA | NA | TRBJ1-1 | TRBV12-3/TRBV12-4 | CASSFRQGNTGAFF | TGTGCCAGCAGTTTTAGGCAGGGAAACACTGGAGCTTTCTTT
TRBD1 | many | TRBJ2-3 | TRBV15 | CATSVEQGYLSDTQYF | TGTGCCACCAGCGTAGAACAGGGGTACCTCTCAGATACGCAGTATTTT
NA | many | TRBJ1-3 | TRBV6-5 | CASSSVLSSWSSGNTIYF | TGTGCCAGCAGTTCTGTACTTTCCTCGTGGAGCTCTGGAAACACCATATATTTT
NA | medium-sized | TRBJ1-2 | TRBV20-1 | CSFYICSARDNRNYGYTF | NA
TRBD2 | many | TRBJ2-7 | TRBV7-2 | CASSSIPGLAGEQYF | TGTGCCAGCAGCTCGATTCCGGGACTAGCGGGAGAGCAGTACTTC
NA | many | TRBJ2-3 | TRBV20-1 | CSCRLLAQRGISTDTQYF | TGCAGTTGCCGTCTACTAGCGCAAAGGGGGATTAGCACAGATACGCAGTATTTT
NA | many | TRBJ2-2 | TRBV6-1 | CASTKLTGTPGELFF | TGTGCCAGCACCAAACTAACAGGGACCCCCGGGGAGCTGTTTTTT
NA | few | TRBJ1-1 | TRBV27 | CASSLSYGTNTEAFF | TGTGCCAGCAGTTTATCATACGGAACAAACACTGAAGCTTTCTTT
TRBD1 | many | TRBJ2-7 | TRBV7-2 | CASSLVRTGPEQYF | TGTGCCAGCAGCTTAGTAAGGACAGGGCCCGAGCAGTACTTC
TRBD1 | few | TRBJ2-6 | TRBV20-1 | CSAQRRSTGRSGANVLTF | TGCAGTGCACAGAGGCGTTCGACAGGGCGCTCTGGGGCCAACGTCCTGACTTTC
NA | NA | TRBJ2-7 | TRBV29-1 | CSSYRDYEQYF | TGCAGCTCCTACAGGGACTACGAGCAGTACTTC
TRBD2 | many | TRBJ2-5 | TRBV27 | CASSFAGGEETQYF | TGTGCCAGCAGTTTTGCGGGGGGCGAAGAGACCCAGTACTTC
TRBD1 | NA | TRBJ2-5 | TRBV5-1 | CASSSIGTGETQYF | TGCGCCAGCAGCTCTATTGGGACAGGGGAGACCCAGTACTTC
NA | many | TRBJ2-3 | TRBV6-5 | CASSLRGWVGDTQYF | TGTGCCAGCAGCCTCAGGGGATGGGTAGGAGATACGCAGTATTTT
NA | NA | TRBJ2-6 | TRBV4-1 | CASSQINPGANVLTF | TGCGCCAGCAGCCAAATAAATCCTGGGGCCAACGTCCTGACTTTC
NA | few | TRBJ1-2 | TRBV7-8 | CASSLGSQGGYTF | TGTGCCAGCAGCTTAGGGAGCCAAGGGGGCTACACCTTC
NA | many | TRBJ2-7 | TRBV3-1 | CASSQGSEAPREQYF | TGTGCCAGCAGCCAAGGATCGGAGGCCCCACGAGAGCAGTACTTC
NA | few | TRBJ1-6 | TRBV5-1 | CASSLQGSSYNSPLHF | TGCGCCAGCAGCCTACAGGGAAGCTCCTATAATTCACCCCTCCACTTT
NA | many | TRBJ1-2 | TRBV27 | CASSPFSGAPLSYTF | TGTGCCAGCAGTCCCTTCTCCGGGGCCCCATTAAGCTACACCTTC
NA | many | TRBJ2-2 | TRBV5-1 | CASSDRPNTGELFF | TGCGCCAGCAGTGACAGGCCGAACACCGGGGAGCTGTTTTTT
TRBD1 | medium-sized | TRBJ1-1 | TRBV20-1 | CSASKRQGASEAFF | TGCAGTGCTAGTAAGAGACAGGGGGCCTCTGAAGCTTTCTTT
NA | many | TRBJ2-7 | TRBV11-2 | CASSPVPRGSGEQYF | TGTGCCAGCAGCCCGGTCCCGCGGGGATCGGGCGAGCAGTACTTC
TRBD2 | few | TRBJ2-7 | TRBV4-1 | CASSLGDSGIYEQYF | TGCGCCAGCAGCCTCGGGGATAGCGGGATCTACGAGCAGTACTTC
TRBD1 | many | TRBJ2-7 | TRBV4-2 | CASSQGQGSYEQYF | TGTGCCAGCAGCCAAGGACAGGGCTCCTACGAGCAGTACTTC
TRBD1 | many | TRBJ2-7 | TRBV7-8 | CASSLDRGSEQYF | TGTGCCAGCAGCCTAGACAGGGGTAGCGAGCAGTACTTC